This passage covers 15 T cell receptor beta chains from one sample sequenced in a study of shared clonotypes between healthy human individuals. Assay used: immunoSEQ multiplex PCR; TCRdb lists only in-frame clones, some missing. The sample includes roughly 2.5 million clones, approximately 94% of them seen just once. Sample: naive CD4+ T cells sorted from blood. Subset here: CD45RA+ positively selected. All receptors derive from a young man in good health.

This chain joins TRBV6-1 and TRBJ2-7; D is perhaps TRBD1 (7 bases). Germline V gene lookup returns CDR1 MNHNS and CDR2 SASEGT. The V end lost 4 bases, the J end lost 5 bases, and 18 bases lay between the germline ends. The CDR3 covers 15 residues. CDR3 protein: CASSGGDSRGDEQYF. In DNA form, the CDR3 reads TGTGCCAGCAGTGGGGGGGACAGTCGAGGGGACGAGCAGTACTTC.

The chain has TRBV5-1 and TRBJ2-3, with D perhaps matching TRBD1 (7 bases). Trimming left V 6 bases short and J 0 bases short, with 14 bases between. CDR1 is SGHRS and CDR2 is YFSETQ in the germline V gene. The length of the CDR3 is 15 residues. CDR3 region: CASNLRGTSTDTQYF. CDR3 DNA sequence: TGCGCCAGCAACCTCAGGGGGACTAGCACAGATACGCAGTATTTT.

Turning to this clone: Different DNA sequences within this sample yield the same CDR3. The V gene is TRBV18, the J gene TRBJ1-5; D is uncertain. CDR3 length equals 12 residues. V was trimmed by 1 base and J by 7 bases, leaving 5 bases between them. Germline V gene lookup returns CDR1 KGHSH and CDR2 LQKENI. The CDR3 protein is CASSPQGQPQHF. The CDR3 region has the DNA TGTGCCAGCTCACCACAGGGCCAGCCCCAGCATTTT.

The J gene is TRBJ2-4, the V gene TRBV5-6, with TRBD1 matching over 7 bases. The V gene's germline CDR1 is SGHDT and CDR2 YYEEEE. Trimming removed 4 bases from V and 9 bases from J; junction bases left unmatched: 10. The CDR3 runs to 14 residues. DNA for the CDR3: TGTGCCAGCAGCCGAGGGGGCTCCGGCATCATTCAGTACTTC. Residues: CASSRGGSGIIQYF.

CDR3 amino acids: CASSYSGGGQSPLHF. As DNA, the CDR3 is TGTGCCAGCAGTTACTCAGGAGGGGGCCAATCACCCCTCCACTTT. The rearrangement joins TRBV6-5 to TRBJ1-6, with 7 bases fitting TRBD1. Germline CDR1 MNHEY, CDR2 SVGAGI. Trimming at V came to 0 bases and at J to 10 bases, leaving 6 bases not matched to a gene. This CDR3 is 15 amino acids long.

The rearrangement uses TRBV6-6 and TRBJ1-4; the D gene is possibly TRBD1 (6 bases). V was shortened by 5 bases and J by 3 bases, with 10 bases between the two germline ends. The CDR3 contains 14 residues. Germline lookup yields CDR1 MNHNY and CDR2 SVGAGI (reference sequence). The CDR3 sequence is CASSRGSANEKLFF. As DNA, the CDR3 is TGTGCCAGCAGTAGGGGGAGCGCTAATGAAAAACTGTTTTTT.

V usage is TRBV5-1 and J usage is TRBJ2-2; D gene ambiguous. The CDR3 spans 15 residues. Trimming removed 3 bases at V and 1 base at J, with 10 bases between. The germline gives CDR1 SGHRS, CDR2 YFSETQ. CDR3: CASSYSGLNTGELFF. CDR3 coding DNA: TGCGCCAGCAGCTATTCCGGGTTGAACACCGGGGAGCTGTTTTTT.

The chain is built from TRBV6-6 and TRBJ1-2; D is uncertain. This CDR3 is 15 amino acids long. V lost 6 bases and J lost 6, with 20 bases in between. CDR1 is MNHNY and CDR2 is SVGAGI in the germline V gene (reference sequence). CDR3 nucleotides: TGTGCCAGCAGCCGGGCGCCAGGTCAGCAAAATGGCTACACCTTC. Encoded protein: CASSRAPGQQNGYTF.

This clone occurred a few times. This chain links TRBV19 with TRBJ1-4, with D unclear. Trimming took 5 bases from V and 8 from J, leaving 12 bases between them. Germline loops: CDR1 LNHDA, CDR2 SQIVND (reference sequence). The CDR3 is 13 amino acids. The CDR3: CASSFLPGEKLFF. The CDR3, as DNA: TGTGCCAGTAGTTTCCTCCCCGGAGAAAAACTGTTTTTT. Together with reference TRBV19 and TRBJ1-4, the CDR3 gives the full variable domain: DGGITQSPKYLFRKEGQNVTLSCEQNLNHDAMYWYRQDPGQGLRLIYYSQIVNDFQKGDIAEGYSVSREKKESFPLTVTSAQKNPTAFYLCASSFLPGEKLFFGSGTQLSVL.

The table lists this clone with a count of one. The chain joins TRBV30 to TRBJ2-1, with TRBD2 identical over 10 bases. The germline CDR1 and CDR2 sequences are GTSNPN and SVGIG (reference sequence). J lost 6 bases, V lost 2 bases, and 7 bases had no gene match. The CDR3 contains 15 residues. In nucleotides, the CDR3 is TGTGCCTGGAGTCTCCTAGCGGGAGTTCGCAATGAGCAGTTCTTC. As protein: CAWSLLAGVRNEQFF.

DNA for the CDR3: TGTGCCAGCAGCGGAAATTCCTACGAGCAGTACTTC. Its translation is CASSGNSYEQYF. The chain links TRBV2 to TRBJ2-7; unclear D gene. Germline V gene sequence: CDR1 SNHLY, CDR2 FYNNEI. CDR3 length: 12 residues. Trimming removed 6 bases at V and 1 base at J, with 7 bases between.

The chain has TRBV14 and TRBJ1-2, with D possibly matching TRBD1 (5 bases). Germline V gene sequence: CDR1 SGHDN, CDR2 FVKESK. CDR3 length equals 15 residues. V lost 1 base and J 3 bases, leaving 12 bases between the germline ends. CDR3 bases: TGTGCCAGCAGCCAAGGTATCCCAGGGTACTATGGCTACACCTTC. It yields the protein CASSQGIPGYYGYTF.

Points on this clone: Other DNA sequences from this sample encode an identical CDR3 as well. The J gene is TRBJ2-7, the V gene TRBV5-1; TRBD2 matches at 7 bases. J was trimmed by 4 bases and V by 2 bases; bases with no gene match: 0. There are 12 residues in the CDR3. CDR1 and CDR2 from the germline V gene are SGHRS and YFSETQ. In DNA, the CDR3 is TGCGCCAGCAGCTTCGGGGGGTACGAGCAGTACTTC. Amino acids: CASSFGGYEQYF.

The V and J genes are TRBV7-8 and TRBJ1-1; D might be TRBD1 (6 bases). The germline CDR1 and CDR2 sequences are SGHVS and FQNEAQ. The V gene lost 4 bases and the J gene lost 5 bases, with 14 bases spanning the gap. The CDR3 spans 14 residues. The CDR3 is CASSSRGTLTEAFF. For the CDR3, the DNA is TGTGCCAGCAGCTCCAGGGGTACTCTGACTGAAGCTTTCTTT.

The chain joins TRBV10-3 to TRBJ1-4; tentatively, D is TRBD1 (6 bases). The CDR3 has 14 residues. Germline assignment: CDR1 ENHRY and CDR2 SYGVKD. The germline V and J ends were trimmed by 11 bases and 4 bases, with 17 bases remaining between them. The chain's CDR3 is CAASGVGNNEKLFF. In DNA, the CDR3 is TGTGCCGCCTCAGGGGTAGGCAATAATGAAAAACTGTTTTTT.